The entry below describes one T cell receptor (beta chain). This clonotype was picked up many times. The antigen this receptor binds is unknown. Per-base qualities were not stored, and no clone one base away is much larger. The label giving this sample's treatment or condition can be read as: skin biopsy from PPD injection site in Mantoux-positive individual. Using 3' ligation of a UMI-containing oligonucleotide to TCR cDNA, the study laid out a robust and sensitive protocol to amplify, sequence and analyze TCRs. Tuberculin skin test biopsies came from sites injected with PPD in individuals with a positive Mantoux test. Before reverse transcription, total RNA that had not been cell sorted was treated with RQ1 DNase, with a target input of roughly 1 to 1,100 ng. Libraries were prepared from skin biopsies and whole blood so that pipeline robustness could be tested in samples in which T cells form a minority population.

The CDR3 goes from the cysteine to the phenylalanine over 12 residues. The DNA shown is the 36-base CDR3, in frame from base 1. The germline V gene (reference sequence) gives CDR1 as DFQATT and CDR2 as SNEGSKA. Trimming at the junction amounts to 3 bases on V and 0 bases on J, and the germline ends lie 4 bases apart. These data belong to a study of naive and memory T cell subsets (dated by TCRdb to about 2017). Regarding the study in general: The figure summarizing the skin biopsy and whole blood samples listed approximately 10 blood donors, 7 tuberculin skin test biopsies and 3 saline control biopsies. Skin biopsies were taken from tuberculin skin test sites or from saline-injected control sites and were processed for RNA extraction as described before. PCR2 was typically performed as a SYBR Green qPCR that was stopped at a set threshold, although end-point PCR (roughly 6 cycles) could be used instead for low-input samples.

The research as a whole found: The paper did not give details on skin biopsy collection and RNA processing but referred to earlier studies for those details. TCR sequences were reportedly obtained from both types of skin biopsy, with many more TCRs found at tuberculin skin test sites. Higher TCR numbers at tuberculin skin test sites were interpreted as T cell infiltration of a delayed type IV hypersensitivity reaction. The RNA-based method was acknowledged as potentially sensitive to TCR transcript changes with T cell activation and differentiation.

The library was built by means of UMI-ligation and nested PCR. The ligated cDNA was amplified in four rounds of PCR with nested alpha and beta constant region primers together with the SP2 primer. For the blood and skin samples, TCR RNA was reverse transcribed with SuperScript IV using primers for the alpha and beta constant regions. T4 RNA ligase 1 was used to ligate an oligonucleotide containing the Illumina SP2 primer and a UMI to the 3' end of the cDNA. To prevent hairpin formation, the 12-nucleotide UMI was made up of two random hexamers with an eight-base spacer between them. From the second PCR onward, TCR alpha and beta chain libraries were processed separately, and dual indexing was applied for multiplexing. After pooling, the indexed libraries were analyzed by capillary electrophoresis and sequenced on either an Illumina MiSeq or NextSeq. To boost base diversity and improve cluster recognition, PhiX DNA at about 4.5-8% was spiked into the libraries. The original methods were these. UMIs were extracted from read 2 by Demultiplexor and combined with the TCR sequence from read 1, and reads were split according to sample indices. Decombinator identified V and J genes and V-J junctions and gave each TCR a five-part identifier that included V and J deletions. UMIs were used by Collapsinator to correct sequencing errors and PCR amplification heterogeneity, so that a UMI-based abundance was obtained for each TCR. CDR3Translator converted identifiers to nucleotide sequence, translated to amino acids, and extracted CDR3 regions using terminal motifs. Error-corrected alpha and beta TCR counts from blood and skin were compared after normalization to input RNA amount. Through fastp at Q25 and MiXCR, TCRdb rebuilt clones from the public reads, retaining in-frame beta chains. Duplicate CDR3 protein sequences are folded into a single record with the most common DNA and genes. The V and J calls follow TCRdb's processing rather than the paper's. Counted in this sample were fewer than 35,000 distinct CDR3 sequences; 6.5% to 8% of them appeared once. The ten largest clones capture 3.1% of the sample.

The chain joins TRBV20-1 to TRBJ2-3, with no confidently assigned D gene. The input for sequencing was skin, taken from a tuberculin skin test site. The source of this sequence is an adult in good health. The CDR3 region: CSARTSTDTQYF. The nucleotides read TGCAGTGCTAGGACAAGCACAGATACGCAGTATTTT.